This T cell receptor beta chain was captured by sequencing in a study of cytomegalovirus exposure and HLA in healthy donors. Study-wide background: There were some 120 million unique TCR beta sequences, drawn from approximately 180 million T cells, in an earlier analysis.

The PCR ran on 60 Vbeta and 13 Jbeta primers. The table came from immunoSEQ multiplex PCR; TCRdb's copy has only in-frame clones and leaves some out. Of roughly 150,000 clones detected, 70% appear once; the ten largest clones hold 2.1%. Germline V gene lookup returns CDR1 SQVTM and CDR2 ANQGSEA. This CDR3 region has 12 residues. Trimming stripped 4 bases from V and 4 bases from J, with 7 bases between. The genes are TRBV29-1 and TRBJ2-2, with D maybe TRBD2 (5 bases). This clonotype was sampled from a woman aged 55-70 years in good health and CMV-seropositive. Source material: PBMCs. CDR3 coding DNA: TGCAGCGTTGGTGAGGGCACCGGGGAGCTGTTTTTT. This sequence encodes CSVGEGTGELFF.